These 7 T cell receptor beta chains share one sample of origin, sequenced in a study of shared clonotypes between healthy human individuals. Sequencing was performed with immunoSEQ multiplex PCR; in TCRdb, only in-frame clones are kept and a portion is missing. The sample lists about 2.3 million clones, 85% to 95% occurring once. Material for sequencing was naive CD4+ T cells from PBMCs. Subset reported: CD45RA+ positively selected. The receptors shown here come from a man between 18 and 35 years old in good health. Some clones in this sample may be carry-over from other donors' samples.

This clone has more than one count but fewer than ten. J is TRBJ1-1 and V is TRBV30; 7 bases match TRBD1. The trim removed 5 bases at V and 0 bases at J, leaving 3 bases unmatched. The CDR3 length is 13 residues. Germline V lookup: CDR1 GTSNPN, CDR2 SVGIG (reference sequence). The CDR3 here is CAWEGQLNTEAFF. CDR3 sequence (DNA): TGTGCCTGGGAGGGACAGCTGAACACTGAAGCTTTCTTT.

The chain has TRBV5-5 and TRBJ2-3; D may be TRBD2 (6 bases). CDR3 size: 17 residues. Trimming removed 3 bases from V and 5 bases from J, with 22 bases in between. The germline gives CDR1 SGHKS, CDR2 YYEKEE (reference sequence). The DNA of the CDR3 is TGTGCCAGCAGCTGGCGGTTTTGGGACTCCCTGGGAGATACGCAGTATTTT. This codes for CASSWRFWDSLGDTQYF.

This chain joins TRBV7-9 and TRBJ1-1; the match to TRBD1 covers 11 bases. Germline V gene data show CDR1 as SEHNR and CDR2 as FQNEAQ (reference sequence). The CDR3 is 15 amino acids. Trimming took 3 bases from V and 6 from J; bases not matched to a gene: 6. The CDR3 here is CASSFPPGQGAEAFF. The CDR3 DNA follows: TGTGCCAGCAGCTTCCCTCCGGGACAGGGGGCTGAAGCTTTCTTT.

This chain joins TRBV4-1 and TRBJ2-5, with D possibly matching TRBD2 (5 bases). The CDR3 sequence is 14 residues long. Per the germline V gene, CDR1 is MGHRA and CDR2 is YSYEKL. The V end lost 4 bases, the J end lost 3 bases, and 12 bases lay between the germline ends. The CDR3 DNA reads TGCGCCAGCAGCCGATTGGGAGCTGAAGAGACCCAGTACTTC. It codes for CASSRLGAEETQYF.

The V gene is TRBV28, the J gene TRBJ2-7; maybe TRBD1 (6 bases). Trimming pared 8 bases from V and 2 bases from J, leaving 16 bases between. The germline V gene has CDR1 MDHEN and CDR2 SYDVKM. CDR3 size: 14 residues. CDR3 in amino acids: CASRSLGQTYEQYF. The DNA for the CDR3 is TGTGCCAGCCGGTCTTTGGGACAAACCTACGAGCAGTACTTC.

The V gene is TRBV7-9, the J gene TRBJ2-3; D not resolved. V gave up 0 bases and J gave up 0 bases, with 10 bases separating them. This CDR3 is built from 16 residues. Per the germline V gene, CDR1 is SEHNR and CDR2 is FQNEAQ (reference sequence). The CDR3 protein is CASSLATTESTDTQYF. The DNA of the CDR3 is TGTGCCAGCAGCTTAGCCACGACTGAAAGCACAGATACGCAGTATTTT.

The V call is TRBV28, the J call TRBJ2-1; TRBD1 agrees at 11 bases. Looked up from germline, CDR1 is MDHEN and CDR2 is SYDVKM. The CDR3 has 15 residues. Germline trimming cut 3 bases from V and 7 bases from J; bases unmatched to any gene: 5. CDR3 loop: CASSFGDRGKNEQFF. The CDR3 DNA reads as TGTGCCAGCAGTTTTGGGGACAGGGGGAAAAATGAGCAGTTCTTC.